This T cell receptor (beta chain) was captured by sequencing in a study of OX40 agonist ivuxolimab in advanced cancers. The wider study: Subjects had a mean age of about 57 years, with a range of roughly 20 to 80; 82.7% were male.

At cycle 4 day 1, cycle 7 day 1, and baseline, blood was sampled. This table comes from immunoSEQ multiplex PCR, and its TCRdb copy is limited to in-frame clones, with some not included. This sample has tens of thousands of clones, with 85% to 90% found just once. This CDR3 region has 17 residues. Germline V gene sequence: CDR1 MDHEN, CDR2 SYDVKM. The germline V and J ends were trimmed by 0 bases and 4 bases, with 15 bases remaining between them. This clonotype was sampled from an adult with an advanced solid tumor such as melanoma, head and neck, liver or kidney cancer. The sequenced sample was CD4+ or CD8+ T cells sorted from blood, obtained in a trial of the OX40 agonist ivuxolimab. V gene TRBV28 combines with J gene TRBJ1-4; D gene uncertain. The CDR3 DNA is TGTGCCAGCAGTTTATGGGACCTCCGCTCCCTTAATGAAAAACTGTTTTTT. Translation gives CASSLWDLRSLNEKLFF.